This entry is about one T cell receptor beta chain. The antigen it recognizes is unknown. Nothing much larger sits one base from this clone, and base qualities are not available. The library came from the immunoSEQ multiplex PCR assay. The paper's data handling went like this. A statistical classification framework was developed to diagnose cytomegalovirus status using the catalog of TCR beta chain sequences. In TCRdb, the immuneACCESS table is reduced to in-frame sequences with V and J assigned. These tables do not hold every clone; where another copy was compared, an unresolved V gene accounts for under half, and the others remain unexplained. V, J and clone size derive from that table, while D and trimming were established from the DNA sequence. Present in this sample are roughly 56,000 clones, about 95% of which were seen just once. The ten largest account for 2% to 2.5% of the sample. Separate from the roughly 700-subject first cohort, the validation cohort of over 90 subjects was the group to which the donors belonged.

The data derive from a study of cytomegalovirus exposure and HLA in healthy donors (dated by TCRdb to about 2017). For the study in its entirety: According to a later analysis, one platform produced both the 110 or so validation repertoires and the 670 or so repertoires of the first cohort. The study aimed to test whether cataloging public T cell receptors could reveal signatures of past pathogen exposure. A separate validation cohort of 90 to 150 different subjects was used in addition to the roughly 640-subject first cohort. To predict cytomegalovirus infection status, the study combined high-throughput TCR immunosequencing, statistical association of individual TCRs with disease status, and machine learning.

Broad study findings and their caveats: According to the authors, the approach could potentially be generalized to other disease states and immunological phenotypes. A few of the identified cytomegalovirus-associated TCR beta chains were confirmed in vitro to be specific for cytomegalovirus antigens. The study listed approximately 150 TCR beta chains as associated with cytomegalovirus. All 120 repertoires were used to score co-occurrence in the validation cohort in a later analysis, because that analysis had no HLA typing for the cohort. While some public TCRs were present in many individuals, most TCR sequences turned up only very rarely across donors. Cytomegalovirus status was reported to be diagnosed by the classifier with high specificity and sensitivity in both the original and validation cohorts. In a later analysis, TCRs clustered in the first cohort were found to also tend to co-occur in the 120 or so validation repertoires, with 94% of cluster scores above 0.

The sequence was obtained from a man aged 18 to 35 in good health and CMV-seronegative. Sequencing was carried out using PBMCs.

DNA sequence: TGTGCCAGCAGACAGGGACTAGCGGGATTTCCTAGCACAGATACGCAGTATTTT. Its protein reads: CASRQGLAGFPSTDTQYF. The rearrangement combines TRBV27 with TRBJ2-3; TRBD2 matches 13 bases in the middle. Ends trimmed: V by 6 bases, J by 0 bases; bases unmatched to a gene: 9. Taken from the germline V gene (reference sequence), the CDR1 and CDR2 loops are MNHEY and SMNVEV. The CDR3 runs 18 amino acids, cysteine and phenylalanine included. Kept here is only the CDR3 DNA, which spans 54 bases and is read in frame from base 1.